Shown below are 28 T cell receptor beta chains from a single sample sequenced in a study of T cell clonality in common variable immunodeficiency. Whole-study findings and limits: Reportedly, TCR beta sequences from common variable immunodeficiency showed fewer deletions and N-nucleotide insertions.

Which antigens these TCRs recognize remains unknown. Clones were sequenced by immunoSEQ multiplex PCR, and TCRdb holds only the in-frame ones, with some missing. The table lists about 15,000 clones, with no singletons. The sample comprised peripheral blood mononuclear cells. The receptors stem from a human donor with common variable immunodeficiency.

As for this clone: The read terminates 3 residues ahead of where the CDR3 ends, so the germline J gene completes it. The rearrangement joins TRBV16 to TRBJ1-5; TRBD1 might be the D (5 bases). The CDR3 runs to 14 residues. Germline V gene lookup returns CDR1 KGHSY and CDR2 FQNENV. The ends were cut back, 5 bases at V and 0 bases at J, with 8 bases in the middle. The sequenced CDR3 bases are TGTGCCAGCAGCGCTCAGGGTAGCAATCAGCCC. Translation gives CASSAQGSNQP. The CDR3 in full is CASSAQGSNQPQHF. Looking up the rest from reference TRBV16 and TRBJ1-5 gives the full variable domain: GEEVAQTPKHLVRGEGQKAKLYCAPIKGHSYVFWYQQVLKNEFKFLISFQNENVFDETGMPKERFSAKCLPNSPCSLEIQATKLEDSAVYFCASSAQGSNQPQHFGDGTRLSIL.

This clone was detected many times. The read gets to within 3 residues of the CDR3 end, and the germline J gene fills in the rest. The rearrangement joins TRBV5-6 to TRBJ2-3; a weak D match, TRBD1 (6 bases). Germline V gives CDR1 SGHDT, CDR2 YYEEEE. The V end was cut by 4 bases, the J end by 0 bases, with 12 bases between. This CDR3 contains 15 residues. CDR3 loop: CASSVGDISTDTQYF. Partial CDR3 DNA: TGTGCCAGCAGCGTAGGGGACATTAGCACAGATACG.

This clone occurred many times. Here the CDR3 reads CASSLVSVNEKLFF. CDR3 bases read: TGTGCCAGCAGCTTAGTGTCGGTTAATGAAAAA. The J gene is TRBJ1-4, the V gene TRBV7-9; no firm D call. Sequencing ends 3 residues short of the CDR3 end; the germline J gene provides the rest. Germline V gene sequence: CDR1 SEHNR, CDR2 FQNEAQ (reference sequence). The CDR3 loop spans 14 amino acids. The ends were cut back, 1 base at V and 4 bases at J, with 7 bases in the middle.

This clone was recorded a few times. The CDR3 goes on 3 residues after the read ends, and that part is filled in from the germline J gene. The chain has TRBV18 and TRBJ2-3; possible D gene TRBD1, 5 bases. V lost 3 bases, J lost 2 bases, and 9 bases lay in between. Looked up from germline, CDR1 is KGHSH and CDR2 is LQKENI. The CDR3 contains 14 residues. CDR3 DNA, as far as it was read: TGTGCCAGCTCACCGTTGGACAACACAGATACG. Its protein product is CASSPLDNTDT. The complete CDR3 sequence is CASSPLDNTDTQYF. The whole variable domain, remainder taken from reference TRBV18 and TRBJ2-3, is NAGVMQNPRHLVRRRGQEARLRCSPMKGHSHVYWYRQLPEEGLKFMVYLQKENIIDESGMPKERFSAEFPKEGPSILRIQQVVRGDSAAYFCASSPLDNTDTQYFGPGTRLTVL.

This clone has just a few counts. The CDR3 loop is CASRQGTTDTQYF. The sequenced part of the CDR3 DNA is TGTGCCAGCAGACAGGGTACCACAGATACG. The rearrangement joins TRBV2 to TRBJ2-3; a weak D match, TRBD1 (6 bases). The read is 3 residues too short to cover the CDR3 end, so that end is filled in from the germline J gene. CDR3 length equals 13 residues. The germline gives CDR1 SNHLY, CDR2 FYNNEI. Trimming took 6 bases from V and 2 from J, leaving 9 bases between them.

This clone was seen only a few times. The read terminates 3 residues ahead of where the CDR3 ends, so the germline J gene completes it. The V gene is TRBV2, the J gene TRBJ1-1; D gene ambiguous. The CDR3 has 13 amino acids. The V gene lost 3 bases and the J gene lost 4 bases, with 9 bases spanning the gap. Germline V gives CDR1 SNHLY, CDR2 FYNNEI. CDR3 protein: CASSEGRSTEAFF. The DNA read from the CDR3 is TGTGCCAGCAGTGAGGGCCGAAGCACTGAA. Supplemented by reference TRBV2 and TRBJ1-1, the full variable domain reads EPEVTQTPSHQVTQMGQEVILRCVPISNHLYFYWYRQILGQKVEFLVSFYNNEISEKSEIFDDQFSVERPDGSNFTLKIRSTKLEDSAMYFCASSEGRSTEAFFGQGTRLTVV.

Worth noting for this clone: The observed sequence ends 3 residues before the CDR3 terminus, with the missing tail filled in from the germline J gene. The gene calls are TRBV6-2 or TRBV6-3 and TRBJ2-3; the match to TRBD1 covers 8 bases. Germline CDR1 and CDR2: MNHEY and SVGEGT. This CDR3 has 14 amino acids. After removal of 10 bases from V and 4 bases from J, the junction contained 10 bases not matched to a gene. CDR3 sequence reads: CATLRDRYADTQYF. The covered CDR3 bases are TGTGCCACCCTCCGGGACAGGTACGCAGATACG.

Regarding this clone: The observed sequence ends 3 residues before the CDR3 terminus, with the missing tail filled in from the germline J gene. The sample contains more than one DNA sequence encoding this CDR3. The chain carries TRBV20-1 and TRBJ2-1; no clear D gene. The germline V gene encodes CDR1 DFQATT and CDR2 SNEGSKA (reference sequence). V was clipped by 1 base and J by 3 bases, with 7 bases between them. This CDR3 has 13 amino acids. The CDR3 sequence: CSARVADYNEQFF. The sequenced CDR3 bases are TGCAGTGCTAGAGTTGCGGACTACAATGAG.

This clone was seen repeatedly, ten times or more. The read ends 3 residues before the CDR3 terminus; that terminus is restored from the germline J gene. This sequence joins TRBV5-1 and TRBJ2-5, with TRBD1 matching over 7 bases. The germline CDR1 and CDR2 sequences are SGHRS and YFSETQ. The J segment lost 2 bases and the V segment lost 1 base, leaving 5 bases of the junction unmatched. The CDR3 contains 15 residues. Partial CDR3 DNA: TGCGCCAGCAGCTTGAGGGACAGCGAACAAGAGACC. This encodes CASSLRDSEQET. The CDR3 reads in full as CASSLRDSEQETQYF.

The sequenced part of the CDR3 DNA is TGTGCCAGCAGTAGCCAGGGGCAGAGCTACAATGAG. Its translation is CASSSQGQSYNE. The CDR3 as a whole reads CASSSQGQSYNEQFF. The chain has TRBV2 and TRBJ2-1, with D possibly being TRBD1 (6 bases). The read falls 3 residues short of the CDR3 end, and the missing part is taken from the germline J gene. The CDR3 sequence is 15 residues long. Trimming stripped 5 bases from V and 3 bases from J, with 14 bases between. The germline V gene has CDR1 SNHLY and CDR2 FYNNEI.

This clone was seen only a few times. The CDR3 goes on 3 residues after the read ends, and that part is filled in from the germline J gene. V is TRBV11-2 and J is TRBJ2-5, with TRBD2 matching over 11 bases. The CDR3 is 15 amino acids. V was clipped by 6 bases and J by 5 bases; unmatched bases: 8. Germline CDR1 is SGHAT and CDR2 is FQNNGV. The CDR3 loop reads CASSHSGRAGETQYF. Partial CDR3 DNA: TGTGCCAGCAGTCATAGCGGGAGGGCCGGGGAGACC.

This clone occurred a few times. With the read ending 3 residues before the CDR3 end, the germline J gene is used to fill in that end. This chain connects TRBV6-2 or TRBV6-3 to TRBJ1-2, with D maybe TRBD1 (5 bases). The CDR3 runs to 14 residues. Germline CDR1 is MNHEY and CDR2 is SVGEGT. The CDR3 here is CASSLRYTGGNYTF. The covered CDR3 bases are TGTGCCAGCAGCTTACGTTACACCGGGGGAAAT.

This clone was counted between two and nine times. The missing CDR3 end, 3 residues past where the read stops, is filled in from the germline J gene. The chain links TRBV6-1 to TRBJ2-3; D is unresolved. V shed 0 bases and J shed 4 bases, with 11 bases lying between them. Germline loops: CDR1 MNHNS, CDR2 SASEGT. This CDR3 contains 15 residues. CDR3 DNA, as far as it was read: TGTGCCAGCAGTGAAGCTGCTACCCCGGCAGATACG. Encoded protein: CASSEAATPADT. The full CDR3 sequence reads CASSEAATPADTQYF.

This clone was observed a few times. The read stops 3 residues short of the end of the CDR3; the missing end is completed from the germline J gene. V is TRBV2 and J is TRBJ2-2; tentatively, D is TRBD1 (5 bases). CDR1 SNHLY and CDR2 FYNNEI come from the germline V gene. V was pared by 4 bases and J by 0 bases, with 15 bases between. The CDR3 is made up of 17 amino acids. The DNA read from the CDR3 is TGTGCCAGCAGTGGGGGTGTTGGCAGGGCGAACACCGGGGAG. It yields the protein CASSGGVGRANTGE. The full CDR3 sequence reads CASSGGVGRANTGELFF.

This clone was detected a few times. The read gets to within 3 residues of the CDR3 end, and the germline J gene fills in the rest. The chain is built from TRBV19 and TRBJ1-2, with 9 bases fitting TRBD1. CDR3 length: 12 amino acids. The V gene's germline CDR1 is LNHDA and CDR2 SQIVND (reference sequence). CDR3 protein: CASRAGQGNYTF. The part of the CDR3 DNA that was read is TGTGCCAGTAGGGCGGGACAGGGAAAC.

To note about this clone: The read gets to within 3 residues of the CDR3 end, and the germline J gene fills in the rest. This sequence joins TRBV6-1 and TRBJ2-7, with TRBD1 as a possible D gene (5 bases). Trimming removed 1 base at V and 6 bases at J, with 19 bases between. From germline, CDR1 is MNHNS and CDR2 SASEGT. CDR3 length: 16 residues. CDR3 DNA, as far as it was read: TGTGCCAGCAGTGAAGTGAAAACAGGTCCGGTTTCCGAG. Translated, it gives CASSEVKTGPVSE. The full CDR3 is CASSEVKTGPVSEQYF.

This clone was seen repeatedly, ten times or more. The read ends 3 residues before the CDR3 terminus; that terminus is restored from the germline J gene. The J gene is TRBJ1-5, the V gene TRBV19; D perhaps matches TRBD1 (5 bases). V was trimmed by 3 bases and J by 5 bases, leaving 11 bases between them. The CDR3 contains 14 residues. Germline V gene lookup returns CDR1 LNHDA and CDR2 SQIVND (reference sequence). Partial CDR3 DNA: TGTGCCAGTAGTATCCAGGGAAGGGATCAGCCC. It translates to CASSIQGRDQP. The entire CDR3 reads CASSIQGRDQPQHF.

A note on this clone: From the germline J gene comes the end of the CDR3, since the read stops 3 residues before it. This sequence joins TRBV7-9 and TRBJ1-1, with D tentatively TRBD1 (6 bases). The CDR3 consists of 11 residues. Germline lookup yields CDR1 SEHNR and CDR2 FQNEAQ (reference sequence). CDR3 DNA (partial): TGTGCCAGCATCCTACAGGGACGG. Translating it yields CASILQGR. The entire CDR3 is CASILQGRAFF.

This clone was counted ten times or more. The covered CDR3 bases are TGCAGCGTTACAATAGCCCACACAGATACG. This gives the protein CSVTIAHTDT. The entire CDR3 protein is CSVTIAHTDTQYF. The chain has TRBV29-1 and TRBJ2-3; D remains unclear. Read coverage stops 3 residues before the CDR3 terminus; the germline J gene supplies the remainder. The CDR3 is 13 amino acids. With 5 bases removed from V and 2 bases from J, the gap between germline ends came to 11 bases. Germline CDR1 SQVTM, CDR2 ANQGSEA.

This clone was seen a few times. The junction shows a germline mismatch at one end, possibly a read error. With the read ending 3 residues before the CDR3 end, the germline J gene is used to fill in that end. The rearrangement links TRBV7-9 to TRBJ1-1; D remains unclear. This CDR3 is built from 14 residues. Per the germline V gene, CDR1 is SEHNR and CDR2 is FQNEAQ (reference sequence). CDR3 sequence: CSSSLDRGATEAFF. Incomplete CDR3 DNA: TGTTCCAGCAGCTTAGATCGGGGTGCAACTGAA.

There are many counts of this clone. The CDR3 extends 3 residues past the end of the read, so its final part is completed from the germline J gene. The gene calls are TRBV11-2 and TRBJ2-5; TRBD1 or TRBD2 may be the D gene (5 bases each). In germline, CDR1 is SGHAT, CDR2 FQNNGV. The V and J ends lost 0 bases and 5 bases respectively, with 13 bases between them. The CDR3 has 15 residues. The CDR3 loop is CASSLERTEGETQYF. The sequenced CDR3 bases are TGTGCCAGCAGCTTAGAACGTACAGAGGGGGAGACC.

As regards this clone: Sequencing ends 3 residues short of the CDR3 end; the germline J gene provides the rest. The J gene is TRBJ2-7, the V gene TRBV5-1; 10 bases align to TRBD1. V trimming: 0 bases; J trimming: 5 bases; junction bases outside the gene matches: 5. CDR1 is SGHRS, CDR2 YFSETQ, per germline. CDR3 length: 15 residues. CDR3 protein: CASSLGGTGDHEQYF. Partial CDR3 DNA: TGCGCCAGCAGCTTGGGAGGGACAGGGGACCACGAG.

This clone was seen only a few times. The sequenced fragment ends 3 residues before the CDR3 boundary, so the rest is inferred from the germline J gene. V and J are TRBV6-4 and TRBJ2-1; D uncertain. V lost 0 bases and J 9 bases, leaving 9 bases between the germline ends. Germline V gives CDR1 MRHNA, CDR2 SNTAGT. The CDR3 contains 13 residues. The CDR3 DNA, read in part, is TGTGCCAGCAGTGACTCGCGGATCAGTGAG. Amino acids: CASSDSRISE. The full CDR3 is CASSDSRISEQFF.

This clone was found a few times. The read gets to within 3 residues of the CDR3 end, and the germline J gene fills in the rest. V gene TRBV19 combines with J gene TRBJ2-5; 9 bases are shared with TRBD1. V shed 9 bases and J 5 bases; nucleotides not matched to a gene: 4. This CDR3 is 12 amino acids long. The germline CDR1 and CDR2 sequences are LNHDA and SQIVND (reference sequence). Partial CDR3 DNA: TGTGCCAGCAGGGACAGGGCTGAGACC. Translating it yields CASRDRAET. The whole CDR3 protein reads CASRDRAETQYF.

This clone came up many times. CDR3 sequence: CASSPGTGFSYNEQFF. CDR3 DNA, as far as it was read: TGCGCCAGCAGCCCCGGGACAGGTTTCTCCTACAATGAG. The gene calls are TRBV5-1 and TRBJ2-1, with TRBD1 matching over 8 bases. The CDR3 extends 3 residues past the end of the read, so its final part is completed from the germline J gene. The CDR3 runs to 16 residues. The V and J ends lost 4 bases and 0 bases, in that order; junction bases with no gene match: 6. CDR1 is SGHRS, CDR2 YFSETQ, per germline.

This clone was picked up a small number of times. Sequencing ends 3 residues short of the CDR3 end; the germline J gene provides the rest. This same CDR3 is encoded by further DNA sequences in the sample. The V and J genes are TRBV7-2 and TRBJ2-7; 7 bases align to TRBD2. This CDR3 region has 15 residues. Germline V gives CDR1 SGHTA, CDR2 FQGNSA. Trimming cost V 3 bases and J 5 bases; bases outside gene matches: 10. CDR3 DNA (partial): TGTGCCAGCAGCTTTAGTAAGGGGAGGGCTCACGAG. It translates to CASSFSKGRAHE. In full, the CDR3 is CASSFSKGRAHEQYF.

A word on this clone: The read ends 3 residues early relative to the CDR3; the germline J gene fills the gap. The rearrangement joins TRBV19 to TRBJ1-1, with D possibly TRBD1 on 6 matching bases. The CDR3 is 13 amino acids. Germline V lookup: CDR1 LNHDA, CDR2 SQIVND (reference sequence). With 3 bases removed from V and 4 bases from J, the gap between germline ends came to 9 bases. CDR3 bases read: TGTGCCAGTAGTATGTTGGGGGCCACTGAA. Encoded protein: CASSMLGATE. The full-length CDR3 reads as CASSMLGATEAFF.

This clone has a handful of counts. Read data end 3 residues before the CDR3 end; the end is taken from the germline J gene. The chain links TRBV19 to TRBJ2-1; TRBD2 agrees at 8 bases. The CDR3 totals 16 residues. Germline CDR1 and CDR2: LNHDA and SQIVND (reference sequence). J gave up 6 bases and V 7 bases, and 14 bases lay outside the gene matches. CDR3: CASTNRGAGAANEQFF. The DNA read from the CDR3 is TGTGCCAGTACGAATCGAGGAGCGGGAGCCGCCAATGAG. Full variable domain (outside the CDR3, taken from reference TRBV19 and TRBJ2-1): DGGITQSPKYLFRKEGQNVTLSCEQNLNHDAMYWYRQDPGQGLRLIYYSQIVNDFQKGDIAEGYSVSREKKESFPLTVTSAQKNPTAFYLCASTNRGAGAANEQFFGPGTRLTVL.